This T cell receptor beta chain was sequenced in a study of cytomegalovirus exposure and HLA in healthy donors. The table lists this clone with a count of one. What it recognizes is unknown. PCR primers comprised 60 Vbeta and 13 Jbeta primers. Using immunoSEQ multiplex PCR, the repertoire was profiled, and TCRdb retains in-frame clones only, with some absent. This table has roughly 200,000 clones, roughly four fifths appearing once. Study-level results: The sole available immune exposure information was CMV serostatus. Analysis was carried out at a later point, and it linked a missense DCLRE1C variant to TCR beta V- and J-gene trimming. Three CMV-associated chains were confirmed in vitro to be specific for CMV antigens.

The CDR3 extends over 14 amino acids. Germline CDR1 and CDR2: SGHRS and YFSETQ. Trimming removed 0 bases from V and 2 bases from J, with 8 bases in between. The chain joins TRBV5-1 to TRBJ1-1; tentative D call: TRBD1 (6 bases). Sequencing was performed on PBMCs. The sequence came from a male donor in good health and CMV-seronegative. Here the CDR3 reads CASSLGDKNTEAFF. The CDR3 region has the DNA TGCGCCAGCAGCTTGGGGGACAAAAACACTGAAGCTTTCTTT.